This TCR beta chain was found in a study of shared clonotypes between healthy human individuals. Findings and limits, study-wide: Among donors, the sharing of clonotypes was expected to be influenced by sequencing depth. Sampling covered nothing but blood. Tissue TCR repertoires likely differ from those found in blood. A handful of donors shared 5% to 5.5% of their naive CD4 clonotypes.

Splitting the CD4+ cells yielded a CD45RA+ naive subset and a CD45RA-negative memory subset. A note on this clone: Its specificity is unknown.

Assay: immunoSEQ multiplex PCR; the TCRdb copy retains only in-frame clones and omits some. This sample carries roughly 1 million clones, about 80% of them seen once, and the ten largest clones take less than 1.5%. CDR1 is SGHAT and CDR2 is FQNNGV in the germline V gene. This CDR3 is built from 12 residues. The germline V and J ends were trimmed by 2 bases and 8 bases, with 9 bases remaining between them. What was sequenced was memory CD4+ T cells sorted from blood. The sample's subset: CD45RA-negative fraction. The V gene is TRBV11-2, the J gene TRBJ1-1; D is uncertain. This receptor was identified in a man between 18 and 35 years old in good health. The CDR3 protein is CASSLSLGEAFF. The CDR3 DNA sequence: TGTGCCAGCAGCTTATCCCTAGGGGAAGCTTTCTTT.